The 20 T cell receptor beta chains given below trace back to one sample, sequenced in a study of cytomegalovirus exposure and HLA in healthy donors. The study ran its PCR with 60 Vbeta and 13 Jbeta primers. The table came from immunoSEQ multiplex PCR; TCRdb's copy has only in-frame clones and leaves some out. The sample shows about 78,000 clones, roughly 72% of them seen only once. Sequences were obtained from PBMCs. These receptors all stem from a woman aged 40-49 years in good health and CMV-seropositive.

The chain carries TRBV6-6 and TRBJ2-3, with D perhaps TRBD2 (5 bases). Germline assignment: CDR1 MNHNY and CDR2 SVGAGI (reference sequence). V dropped 3 bases and J dropped 5 bases, with 9 bases sitting between them. The CDR3 totals 13 residues. The CDR3 DNA reads TGTGCCAGCAGTTATGCCGGGGAAGATACGCAGTATTTT. This translates into CASSYAGEDTQYF.

The chain is built from TRBV5-1 and TRBJ1-2, with TRBD1 identical over 8 bases. V trimming: 6 bases; J trimming: 6 bases; junction bases outside the gene matches: 4. In germline, CDR1 is SGHRS, CDR2 YFSETQ. This CDR3 spans 12 amino acids. The CDR3 sequence is CASTAGGDGYTF. As DNA, the CDR3 is TGCGCCAGCACGGCAGGGGGCGATGGCTACACCTTC.

The gene calls are TRBV7-8 and TRBJ2-7; D perhaps matches TRBD2 (6 bases). Trimming cost V 1 base and J 0 bases, with 10 bases left between them. The CDR3 is made up of 15 amino acids. In germline, CDR1 is SGHVS, CDR2 FQNEAQ. This CDR3 is CASSLGAGSSYEQYF. The CDR3 DNA sequence: TGTGCCAGCAGCTTAGGCGCGGGGAGCTCCTACGAGCAGTACTTC.

CDR3 sequence (DNA): TGTGCCAGCAGAACACAGGGGGAGACCCAGTACTTC. It yields the protein CASRTQGETQYF. The chain combines TRBV2 with TRBJ2-5; 7 bases are shared with TRBD1. This CDR3 is 12 amino acids long. The germline CDR1 and CDR2 sequences are SNHLY and FYNNEI. V lost 6 bases, J lost 5 bases, and 3 bases stayed unmatched.

The chain links TRBV19 to TRBJ1-1; a possible D gene is TRBD1 (6 bases). This CDR3 spans 13 amino acids. CDR1 and CDR2 from the germline V gene are LNHDA and SQIVND (reference sequence). The V gene lost 6 bases and the J gene lost 2 bases, with 10 bases spanning the gap. The DNA for the CDR3 is TGTGCCAGTAGGGACAGCCCCAACACTGAAGCTTTCTTT. This gives the protein CASRDSPNTEAFF.

J is TRBJ2-6 and V is TRBV4-1; TRBD1 might be the D (6 bases). Per the germline V gene, CDR1 is MGHRA and CDR2 is YSYEKL. With 3 bases removed from V and 4 bases from J, the gap between germline ends came to 16 bases. There are 17 residues in the CDR3. The CDR3 coding sequence is TGCGCCAGCAGCCAGGACAGCCGACGATCCGGGGCCAACGTCCTGACTTTC. Its protein product is CASSQDSRRSGANVLTF.

This clone has just one count. The chain is built from TRBV6-1 and TRBJ2-7; possibly TRBD1 for D (6 bases). CDR1 and CDR2 (germline): MNHNS, SASEGT. Trimming cost V 9 bases and J 3 bases, with 15 bases left between them. The CDR3 is 13 residues long. CDR3 bases: TGTGCCAGTAAACCGGGACAAAACTACGAGCAGTACTTC. Amino acids: CASKPGQNYEQYF.

The chain carries TRBV2 and TRBJ2-3, with no clear D. In germline, CDR1 is SNHLY, CDR2 FYNNEI. Trimming shortened V by 4 bases and J by 1 base, and 12 bases separated the two germline ends. CDR3 length equals 15 residues. The CDR3: CASSVGSSGTDTQYF. CDR3 nucleotides: TGTGCCAGCAGTGTGGGTAGCAGCGGCACAGATACGCAGTATTTT.

The chain couples TRBV21-1 to TRBJ1-4; TRBD1 is the table's D call, not checked against the DNA. TRBV21-1 is classified as a pseudogene. The CDR3 has 15 amino acids. The CDR3: CASSSRTDHPEKLFF. CDR3 sequence (DNA): TGTGCCAGCAGCTCCCGGACAGACCATCCTGAAAAACTGTTTTTT.

The chain has TRBV7-6 and TRBJ2-1, with 11 positions matching TRBD1. V lost 5 bases and J lost 9; bases outside the gene matches: 3. Germline V lookup: CDR1 SGHVS, CDR2 FNYEAQ. The CDR3 is made up of 13 amino acids. The CDR3 here is CASSRTGGGEQFF. CDR3 bases: TGTGCCAGCAGCCGGACAGGGGGCGGTGAGCAGTTCTTC. Full variable domain (rest looked up from reference TRBV7-6 and TRBJ2-1): GAGVSQSPRYKVTKRGQDVALRCDPISGHVSLYWYRQALGQGPEFLTYFNYEAQQDKSGLPNDRFSAERPEGSISTLTIQRTEQRDSAMYRCASSRTGGGEQFFGPGTRLTVL.

This clone has ten or more counts. This sequence joins TRBV10-3 and TRBJ2-3; perhaps TRBD2 as D (6 bases). CDR1 ENHRY and CDR2 SYGVKD come from the germline V gene. V was clipped by 11 bases and J by 1 base, with 13 bases between them. The CDR3 is made up of 13 amino acids. The CDR3 sequence is CASTSRGTDTQYF. The CDR3 nucleotides are TGTGCCTCCACTAGCAGGGGCACAGATACGCAGTATTTT.

This sequence joins TRBV5-1 and TRBJ2-2; 11 bases fit TRBD2. Germline V gives CDR1 SGHRS, CDR2 YFSETQ. V lost 7 bases, J lost 1 base, and 3 bases stayed unmatched. The CDR3 is 15 amino acids. The CDR3 loop reads CASRGLAGNTGELFF. DNA for the CDR3: TGCGCCAGCCGCGGACTAGCGGGGAACACCGGGGAGCTGTTTTTT.

This clone was recorded once. This sequence joins TRBV10-3 and TRBJ2-1; 9 bases map to TRBD1. CDR1 and CDR2 (germline): ENHRY, SYGVKD. The CDR3 runs 15 residues. J was trimmed by 4 bases and V by 1 base; bases with no gene match: 2. This CDR3 is CAISEWGTGYNEQFF. CDR3 nucleotides: TGTGCCATCAGTGAGTGGGGGACAGGGTACAATGAGCAGTTCTTC.

The rearrangement joins TRBV19 to TRBJ1-1; D remains unclear. This CDR3 has 14 residues. Trimming pared 5 bases from V and 0 bases from J, leaving 10 bases between. Germline V gives CDR1 LNHDA, CDR2 SQIVND (reference sequence). As DNA, the CDR3 is TGTGCCAGTAGTGCCGCAGGATTGAACACTGAAGCTTTCTTT. As protein: CASSAAGLNTEAFF.

The chain is built from TRBV7-7 and TRBJ2-3; 9 positions match TRBD2. This CDR3 has 16 residues. V gave up 5 bases and J gave up 2 bases; unmatched junction bases: 8. Germline values: CDR1 SSHAT, CDR2 FNYEAQ (reference sequence). The CDR3 here is CASSPMTSGNTDTQYF. The CDR3 coding sequence is TGTGCCAGCAGCCCGATGACTAGCGGCAACACAGATACGCAGTATTTT.

The gene calls are TRBV6-1 and TRBJ2-1; TRBD2 aligns across 9 bases. Unmatched junction bases numbered 5, after V lost 3 bases and J lost 5 bases. This CDR3 has 15 amino acids. From germline, CDR1 is MNHNS and CDR2 SASEGT. CDR3 sequence: CASSETSGKNNEQFF. The CDR3 region has the DNA TGTGCCAGCAGTGAGACTAGCGGTAAGAACAATGAGCAGTTCTTC.

The chain recombines TRBV5-6 with TRBJ2-7, with 9 bases matching TRBD1. This CDR3 spans 14 amino acids. V lost 3 bases, J lost 4 bases, and 5 bases stayed unmatched. Germline loops: CDR1 SGHDT, CDR2 YYEEEE. The CDR3 nucleotides are TGTGCCAGCAGCTCGGGACAGGGCCTTTACGAGCAGTACTTC. Amino acids: CASSSGQGLYEQYF.

The J gene is TRBJ2-7, the V gene TRBV7-8; the match to TRBD2 covers 14 bases. The CDR3 has 17 residues. Germline lookup yields CDR1 SGHVS and CDR2 FQNEAQ. The V segment lost 4 bases and the J segment 1 base; nucleotides outside the gene matches: 6. CDR3 coding DNA: TGTGCCAGCAGCTCGGGACTAGCGGGAGTAAGATCCTACGAGCAGTACTTC. This encodes CASSSGLAGVRSYEQYF.

The chain combines TRBV5-1 with TRBJ2-5; a possible D gene is TRBD1 (5 bases). Trimming stripped 7 bases from V and 5 bases from J, with 18 bases between. Germline V lookup: CDR1 SGHRS, CDR2 YFSETQ. The CDR3 has 14 residues. DNA for the CDR3: TGCGCCAGCGCGCCAGGGCTTGTAATCGAGACCCAGTACTTC. Its translation is CASAPGLVIETQYF. Full variable domain (rest looked up from reference TRBV5-1 and TRBJ2-5): KAGVTQTPRYLIKTRGQQVTLSCSPISGHRSVSWYQQTPGQGLQFLFEYFSETQRNKGNFPGRFSGRQFSNSRSEMNVSTLELGDSALYLCASAPGLVIETQYFGPGTRLLVL.

The V call is TRBV5-1, the J call TRBJ2-2; TRBD1 aligns across 7 bases. Looked up from germline, CDR1 is SGHRS and CDR2 is YFSETQ. The CDR3 covers 16 residues. J gave up 1 base and V 3 bases, and 6 bases lay outside the gene matches. The CDR3, as DNA: TGCGCCAGCAGCTACCGACAGGGTAGGAACACCGGGGAGCTGTTTTTT. Protein sequence: CASSYRQGRNTGELFF.